This TCR beta chain was identified in a study of a mutant IDH1 vaccine in newly diagnosed glioma. Profiled with immunoSEQ multiplex PCR; TCRdb holds only in-frame clones, not every one. The repertoire has about 68,000 clones, 75% to 85% of them found once; the top ten carry around 8.5%. Indicated time point: baseline, week 1 (first vaccination visit). Treatment reported: pre-vaccination baseline after standard-of-care therapy. This clone is a singleton in its sample. Its antigen is not known. The CDR3 runs to 16 residues. CDR1 is MGHDK, CDR2 SYGVNS, per germline. The V segment lost 6 bases and the J segment 7 bases; nucleotides outside the gene matches: 11. Study conclusions and caveats: Any relationship between pseudoprogression and changes in top peripheral T cell clonotypes seemed absent.

The starting material was PBMCs, obtained from a glioma patient treated with radiotherapy, temozolomide or both. The chain couples TRBV25-1 to TRBJ1-6; 8 nucleotides line up with TRBD1. This sequence originates from a man aged 50 to 60 with glioma. The CDR3 sequence: CASRDDRGGRNSPLHF. The CDR3 nucleotides read TGTGCCAGCAGAGACGACAGGGGCGGAAGAAATTCACCCCTCCACTTT.